This is a list of T cell receptor beta chains from one sample in a study of T cell responses to AZD1222 COVID-19 vaccine. The assay was immunoSEQ multiplex PCR, and TCRdb's table has in-frame clones only and misses some. This table holds 150,000 or so clones, 80% to 95% found once. The sample was peripheral blood, taken 28 days after the second AZD1222 dose. These receptor sequences come from an adult who received the AZD1222 COVID-19 vaccine. Each CDR3 is given with its conserved first and last residue. Each record gives: V gene, clone size, D gene, J gene, CDR3 protein, CDR3 DNA. The D gene is left open where the match is weak. The size field is filled for only some rows; it gives once, few, many or a size class.

V: TRBV5-4
size: NA
D: TRBD1
J: TRBJ1-1
CDR3: CASSEGQGNTEAFF
DNA: TGTGCCAGCAGCGAGGGACAGGGGAACACTGAAGCTTTCTTT

V: TRBV5-6
size: NA
D: NA
J: TRBJ2-2
CDR3: CASSSAASYTGELFF
DNA: TGTGCCAGCAGTTCAGCCGCTTCGTACACCGGGGAGCTGTTTTTT

V: TRBV28
size: NA
D: NA
J: TRBJ1-1
CDR3: CASSRRTVNTEAFF
DNA: TGTGCCAGCAGCCGACGGACGGTGAACACTGAAGCTTTCTTT

V: TRBV3-1/TRBV3-2
size: few
D: NA
J: TRBJ2-2
CDR3: CASSHAGGELFF
DNA: TGTGCCAGCAGCCATGCCGGAGGGGAGCTGTTTTTT

V: TRBV24-1
size: NA
D: NA
J: TRBJ2-3
CDR3: CATSDLPVGMGTDTQYF
DNA: TGTGCCACCAGTGATTTGCCCGTCGGTATGGGCACAGATACGCAGTATTTT

V: TRBV6-5
size: NA
D: NA
J: TRBJ2-5
CDR3: CASLGRGPETQYF
DNA: TGTGCCAGTTTAGGGAGGGGGCCAGAGACCCAGTACTTC

V: TRBV2
size: NA
D: TRBD1
J: TRBJ2-6
CDR3: CASSGDRASGANVLTF
DNA: TGTGCCAGCAGTGGGGACAGGGCTTCTGGGGCCAACGTCCTGACTTTC

V: TRBV5-4
size: NA
D: NA
J: TRBJ2-3
CDR3: CASSFPLLGSTDTQYF
DNA: TGTGCCAGCAGCTTCCCCTTACTAGGATCCACAGATACGCAGTATTTT

V: TRBV6-5
size: once
D: NA
J: TRBJ2-7
CDR3: CASSRGGGSSYEQYF
DNA: TGTGCCAGCAGTCGGGGAGGCGGCAGCTCCTACGAGCAGTACTTC

V: TRBV5-1
size: NA
D: TRBD2
J: TRBJ2-2
CDR3: CASRREAVTGELFF
DNA: TGCGCCAGCAGACGGGAGGCGGTTACCGGGGAGCTGTTTTTT

V: TRBV5-3
size: NA
D: NA
J: TRBJ1-1
CDR3: CARTGTEAFF
DNA: TGTGCCCGAACCGGGACTGAAGCTTTCTTT

V: TRBV5-1
size: NA
D: NA
J: TRBJ1-2
CDR3: CASSLEGRVGDGYTF
DNA: TGCGCCAGCAGCTTGGAGGGACGGGTGGGTGATGGCTACACCTTC

V: TRBV7-6
size: NA
D: TRBD1
J: TRBJ2-1
CDR3: CASSSTRRDRGTYNEQFF
DNA: TGTGCCAGCAGCTCGACACGCCGGGACAGGGGAACCTACAATGAGCAGTTCTTC

V: TRBV6-5
size: NA
D: NA
J: TRBJ1-1
CDR3: CATASEVNTEAFF
DNA: TGTGCCACCGCTAGCGAAGTGAACACTGAAGCTTTCTTT

V: TRBV10-1
size: NA
D: NA
J: TRBJ2-2
CDR3: CASREGLDTGELFF
DNA: TGCGCCAGCAGAGAGGGGCTCGACACCGGGGAGCTGTTTTTT

V: TRBV3-1/TRBV3-2
size: NA
D: NA
J: TRBJ2-3
CDR3: CASSQVGADTQYF
DNA: TGTGCCAGCAGCCAAGTAGGGGCAGATACGCAGTATTTT

V: TRBV5-6
size: NA
D: TRBD1
J: TRBJ2-7
CDR3: CASSVRQGYEQYF
DNA: TGTGCCAGCAGCGTCCGACAGGGATACGAGCAGTACTTC

V: TRBV10-3
size: NA
D: NA
J: TRBJ1-2
CDR3: CAMSRDNIEPYTF
DNA: TGTGCCATGAGCCGGGACAATATTGAACCGTACACCTTC

V: TRBV3-1/TRBV3-2
size: NA
D: NA
J: TRBJ2-5
CDR3: CASSQRPRQETQYF
DNA: TGTGCCAGCAGCCAGCGACCGCGCCAAGAGACCCAGTACTTC

V: TRBV10-3
size: NA
D: NA
J: TRBJ2-1
CDR3: CAISAPLGSSYNEQFF
DNA: TGTGCCATCAGTGCACCTCTGGGCAGTTCCTACAATGAGCAGTTCTTC

V: TRBV4-3
size: NA
D: TRBD2
J: TRBJ2-7
CDR3: CASSPSGIPPDEQYF
DNA: TGCGCCAGCAGCCCTAGCGGGATTCCGCCCGACGAGCAGTACTTC

V: TRBV28
size: NA
D: NA
J: TRBJ2-1
CDR3: CASSSAAQGVNEQFF
DNA: TGTGCCAGCAGTTCGGCGGCACAGGGTGTTAATGAGCAGTTCTTC

V: TRBV5-8
size: NA
D: NA
J: TRBJ1-5
CDR3: CASSPTGGGNQPQHF
DNA: TGTGCCAGCAGCCCGACCGGGGGCGGCAATCAGCCCCAGCATTTT

V: TRBV6-1
size: NA
D: NA
J: TRBJ2-1
CDR3: CASSEERGRVNEQFF
DNA: TGTGCCAGCAGTGAAGAACGGGGCAGGGTGAATGAGCAGTTCTTC

V: TRBV7-9
size: few
D: NA
J: TRBJ1-2
CDR3: CASSPSGTPAYGYTF
DNA: TGTGCCAGCAGCCCTTCAGGGACGCCGGCGTATGGCTACACCTTC

V: TRBV10-1
size: NA
D: NA
J: TRBJ2-2
CDR3: CASSESGTPGELFF
DNA: TGCGCCAGCAGTGAGTCGGGAACACCTGGGGAGCTGTTTTTT

V: TRBV6-5
size: NA
D: TRBD1
J: TRBJ1-1
CDR3: CASSWDSTEAFF
DNA: TGTGCCAGCAGTTGGGACAGCACTGAAGCTTTCTTT

V: TRBV5-8
size: NA
D: TRBD1
J: TRBJ1-5
CDR3: CASSFNTGQGWVQPQHF
DNA: TGTGCCAGCAGCTTTAATACTGGACAGGGATGGGTTCAGCCCCAGCATTTT

V: TRBV28
size: NA
D: NA
J: TRBJ2-7
CDR3: CASSFSGHFYEQYF
DNA: TGTGCCAGCAGTTTCTCTGGACACTTCTACGAGCAGTACTTC

V: TRBV19
size: NA
D: NA
J: TRBJ1-1
CDR3: CASSRGLNTEAFF
DNA: TGTGCCAGTAGCCGGGGATTGAACACTGAAGCTTTCTTT

V: TRBV5-6
size: NA
D: TRBD1
J: TRBJ1-6
CDR3: CASSPGTGGSPLHF
DNA: TGTGCCAGCAGCCCGGGGACAGGAGGTTCACCCCTCCACTTT